This passage covers 5 T cell receptor beta chains from one sample sequenced in a study of T cell responses to AZD1222 COVID-19 vaccine. Clones were read by immunoSEQ multiplex PCR, and TCRdb kept only the in-frame ones, dropping some. In the table there are approximately 110,000 clones, about 91% of which are singletons. The sample was peripheral blood, taken 28 days after the second AZD1222 dose. The source is an adult who received the AZD1222 COVID-19 vaccine.

This rearrangement joins TRBV5-1 to TRBJ2-7, with 13 bases aligning to TRBD2. The CDR3 spans 14 residues. Per germline, CDR1 SGHRS and CDR2 YFSETQ. With 6 bases clipped from V and 4 bases from J, the junction kept 4 bases outside the gene matches. CDR3: CASKGLAGVYEQYF. CDR3 coding DNA: TGCGCCAGCAAAGGACTAGCGGGAGTGTACGAGCAGTACTTC. The complete variable domain, with remaining parts taken from reference TRBV5-1 and TRBJ2-7, reads KAGVTQTPRYLIKTRGQQVTLSCSPISGHRSVSWYQQTPGQGLQFLFEYFSETQRNKGNFPGRFSGRQFSNSRSEMNVSTLELGDSALYLCASKGLAGVYEQYFGPGTRLTVT.

V is TRBV19 and J is TRBJ2-7; D call uncertain. The CDR3 loop spans 10 amino acids. Germline values: CDR1 LNHDA, CDR2 SQIVND (reference sequence). V lost 5 bases and J lost 2, with 1 base in between. The CDR3 loop reads CASSPYEQYF. The DNA of the CDR3 is TGTGCCAGTAGTCCCTACGAGCAGTACTTC.

V usage is TRBV27 and J usage is TRBJ2-5; D is uncertain. Trimming removed 5 bases from V and 4 bases from J, with 17 bases in between. The CDR3 sequence is 15 residues long. The V gene's germline CDR1 is MNHEY and CDR2 SMNVEV (reference sequence). CDR3 loop: CASSPKGLKGETQYF. In DNA, the CDR3 is TGTGCCAGCAGTCCAAAGGGCCTAAAGGGAGAGACCCAGTACTTC.

This sequence joins TRBV30 and TRBJ1-2, with D unclear. CDR1 is GTSNPN, CDR2 SVGIG, per germline (reference sequence). This CDR3 has 12 residues. Between the trimmed V and J ends, which lost 8 bases and 2 bases, there was a span of 12 bases. In DNA, the CDR3 is TGTGCCGGATACCAGGCGAACTATGGCTACACCTTC. It translates to CAGYQANYGYTF.

This chain joins TRBV28 and TRBJ1-2; a weak D match, TRBD1 (5 bases). CDR3 length: 16 residues. CDR1 is MDHEN, CDR2 SYDVKM, per germline. Trimming left V 2 bases short and J 0 bases short, with 13 bases between. The CDR3 DNA follows: TGTGCCAGCAGTTTACTTGGGCAGGGCACTAACTATGGCTACACCTTC. Its protein is CASSLLGQGTNYGYTF.